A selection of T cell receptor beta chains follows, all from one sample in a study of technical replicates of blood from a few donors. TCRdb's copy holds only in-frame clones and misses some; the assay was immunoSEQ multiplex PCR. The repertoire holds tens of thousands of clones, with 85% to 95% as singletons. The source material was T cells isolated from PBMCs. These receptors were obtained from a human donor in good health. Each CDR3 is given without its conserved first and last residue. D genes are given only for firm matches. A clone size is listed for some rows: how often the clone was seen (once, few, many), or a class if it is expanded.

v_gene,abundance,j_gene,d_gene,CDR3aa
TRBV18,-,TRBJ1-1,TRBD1,ASSPRAGGNTEAF
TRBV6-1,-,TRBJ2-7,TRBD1,ASNLSGTGSYEQY
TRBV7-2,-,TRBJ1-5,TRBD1,ASSLALGQVLNQPQH
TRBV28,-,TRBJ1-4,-,ASSLRGASEKLF
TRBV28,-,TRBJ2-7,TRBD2,ASMGTSVASYEQY
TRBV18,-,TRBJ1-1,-,ASSPQNTEAF
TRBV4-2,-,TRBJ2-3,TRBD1,ASSPGQVSTDTQY
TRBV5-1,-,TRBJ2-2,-,ASSPRQNTGELF
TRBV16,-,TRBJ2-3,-,ASSQSTDSDTQY
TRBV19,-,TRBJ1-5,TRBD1,ASSPDRGLGQPQH
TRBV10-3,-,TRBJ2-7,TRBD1,AISGSGTGHSSYEQY
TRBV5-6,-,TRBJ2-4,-,ASSLGAGFNIQY
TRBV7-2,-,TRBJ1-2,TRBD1,ASSFSTGPVYGYT
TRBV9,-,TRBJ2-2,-,ASSAPENRNTGELF
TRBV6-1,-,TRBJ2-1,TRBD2,ASSEPGLAGDRYNEQF
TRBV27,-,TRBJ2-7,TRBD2,ASSPLAGLHYEQY
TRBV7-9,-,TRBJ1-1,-,ASSLVGEWNTEAF
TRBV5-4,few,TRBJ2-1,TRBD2,ASSLGWGLAGGNEQF
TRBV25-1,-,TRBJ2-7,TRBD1,ASRSGTGGSYEQY
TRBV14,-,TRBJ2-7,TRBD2,ASSRIWTGRLAGDYEQY
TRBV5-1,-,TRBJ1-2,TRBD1,ASSSQTTGYGYT
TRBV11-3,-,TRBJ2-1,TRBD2,ASSPGLEGNEQF
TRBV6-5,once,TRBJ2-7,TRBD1,ASRQVADRVHEQY
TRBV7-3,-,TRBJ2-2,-,ASSPAGHGELF
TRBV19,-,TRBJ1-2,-,ASSRGGNGYT
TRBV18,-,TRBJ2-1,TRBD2,ASSPTSGVNEQF
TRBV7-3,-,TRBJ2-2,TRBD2,ASSPRGSGRVLTGELF
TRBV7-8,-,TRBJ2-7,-,ASSSGVYDYEQY
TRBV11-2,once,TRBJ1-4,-,ASSLVSEAVGEKLF
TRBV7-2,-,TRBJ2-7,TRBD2,ASSFLAGGGSYEQY
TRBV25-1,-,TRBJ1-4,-,ASSELGEGHPNEKLF
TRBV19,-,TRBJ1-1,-,ASTRYTEAF
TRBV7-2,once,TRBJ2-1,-,ASSPQGSYNEQF
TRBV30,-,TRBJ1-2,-,AWSTGHFYGYT
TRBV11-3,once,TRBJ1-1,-,ASSISPRVNTEAF
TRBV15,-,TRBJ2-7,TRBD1,ATSRGQGAFEQY
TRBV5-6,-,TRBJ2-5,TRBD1,ASLRPGQGYEETQY
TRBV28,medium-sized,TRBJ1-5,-,ASSSGHSNQPQH
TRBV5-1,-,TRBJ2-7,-,ASSFKQGLSSYEQY
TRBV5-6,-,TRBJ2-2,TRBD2,ASSFYGLALGTGELF
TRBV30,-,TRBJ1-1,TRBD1,AWRPGDRAGTEAF
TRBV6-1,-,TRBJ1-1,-,ASFQVRTEAF
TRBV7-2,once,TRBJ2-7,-,ASSRVGGTYEQY
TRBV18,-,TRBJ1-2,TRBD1,ASSTLRDRGRGYT
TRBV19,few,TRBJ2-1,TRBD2,ASSITPSGIPRDNEQF
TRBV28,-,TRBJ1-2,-,ASSLSSAYYGYT
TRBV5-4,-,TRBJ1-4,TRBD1,ASSVTGGGEKLF
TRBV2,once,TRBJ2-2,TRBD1,AGDRGANTGELF
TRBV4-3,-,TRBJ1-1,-,ASSQDRGTEAF
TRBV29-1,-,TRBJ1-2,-,SVDQGYGYT
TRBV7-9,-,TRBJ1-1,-,ASSLEGGLTEAF